Below, 15 T cell receptor beta chains from the same sample are listed, as sequenced in a study of post-analysis software for immune sequencing data. The study's findings and limits: About five TRBV segments were more frequent in patients than controls; TRBV5-6, TRBV5-1 and TRBV20-1 belonged to this group.

Antigen specificity for these receptors is unknown. The TCR beta cDNA libraries carried unique molecular identifiers. Each CDR3 protein is one row after TCRdb ran MiXCR on the PCR reads. The data contain about 400,000 distinct CDR3 sequences, around 33% of them seen just once; the ten biggest clones take up about an eighth. The sequenced material came from blood. The origin of the receptors is a girl aged 10-17 years with multiple sclerosis.

This rearrangement joins TRBV5-1 to TRBJ2-2; 7 nucleotides align to TRBD2. This CDR3 contains 16 residues. The V segment lost 4 bases and the J segment 0 bases; nucleotides outside the gene matches: 6. CDR1 and CDR2 (germline): SGHRS, YFSETQ. This chain's CDR3 is CASSTAGRANTGELFF. As DNA, the CDR3 is TGCGCCAGCAGCACCGCAGGGAGGGCGAACACCGGGGAGCTGTTTTTT.

Many counts were recorded for this clonotype. J is TRBJ1-3 and V is TRBV5-1; D not certain. V lost 4 bases and J lost 3, with 17 bases in between. Germline V lookup: CDR1 SGHRS, CDR2 YFSETQ. This CDR3 region has 16 residues. CDR3 nucleotide sequence: TGCGCCAGCAGCCCCATTCAGCTCGGGGTTGGAAACACCATATATTTT. The encoded protein is CASSPIQLGVGNTIYF.

This clonotype has a handful of counts. J is TRBJ2-5 and V is TRBV4-2; 12 nucleotides match TRBD2. The CDR3 sequence is 19 residues long. The trim removed 2 bases at V and 1 base at J, leaving 11 bases unmatched. CDR1 is LGHNA, CDR2 YNFKEQ, per germline. In DNA, the CDR3 is TGTGCCAGCAGCCAAATCGGCTTAACTAGCGGGGGGTCCCAAGAGACCCAGTACTTC. Its protein product is CASSQIGLTSGGSQETQYF.

The V gene is TRBV6-5, the J gene TRBJ2-7; D not certain. With 5 bases removed from V and 0 bases from J, the gap between germline ends came to 11 bases. The CDR3 runs 14 residues. Per the germline V gene, CDR1 is MNHEY and CDR2 is SVGAGI. The CDR3 spells CASSEVGYSYEQYV. The CDR3, as DNA: TGTGCCAGCAGTGAGGTGGGGTACTCCTACGAGCAGTACGTC.

The V gene is TRBV12-3 or TRBV12-4, the J gene TRBJ1-2; TRBD1 aligns across 8 bases. The CDR3 contains 12 residues. The J segment lost 6 bases and the V segment lost 7 bases, leaving 4 bases of the junction unmatched. The CDR3: CASTQGADGYTF. CDR3 nucleotides: TGTGCCAGCACCCAGGGGGCTGATGGCTACACCTTC.

This clonotype was recorded a few times. J is TRBJ1-5 and V is TRBV25-1, with TRBD1 identical over 7 bases. CDR1 is MGHDK, CDR2 SYGVNS, per germline. The length of the CDR3 is 18 residues. The V and J ends lost 3 bases and 0 bases, in that order; junction bases with no gene match: 11. CDR3 in DNA: TGTGCCAGCAGTGACCTTTCCCGGGACAGTTATAGCAATCAGCCCCAGCATTTT. This codes for CASSDLSRDSYSNQPQHF.

This clonotype was observed a single time. V and J are TRBV24-1 and TRBJ2-2; no firm D call. Germline V gene sequence: CDR1 KGHDR, CDR2 SFDVKD. V gave up 6 bases and J gave up 6 bases, with 4 bases separating them. This CDR3 has 11 residues. The CDR3 reads CATSRPGELFF. DNA of the CDR3: TGTGCCACCAGTCGTCCCGGGGAGCTGTTTTTT.

V and J are TRBV7-9 and TRBJ2-3; 8 bases are shared with TRBD1. The CDR3 spans 16 residues. The J segment lost 2 bases and the V segment lost 4 bases, leaving 8 bases of the junction unmatched. From germline, CDR1 is SEHNR and CDR2 FQNEAQ (reference sequence). CDR3 protein: CASSSMDRAYTDTQYF. In DNA, the CDR3 is TGTGCCAGCAGCTCCATGGACAGGGCGTACACAGATACGCAGTATTTT. Filled out from reference TRBV7-9 and TRBJ2-3, the complete variable domain reads DTGVSQNPRHKITKRGQNVTFRCDPISEHNRLYWYRQTLGQGPEFLTYFQNEAQLEKSRLLSDRFSAERPKGSFSTLEIQRTEQGDSAMYLCASSSMDRAYTDTQYFGPGTRLTVL.

This clonotype was counted only a few times. The rearrangement joins TRBV6-5 to TRBJ2-5, with 8 bases fitting TRBD2. There are 13 residues in the CDR3. Germline CDR1 is MNHEY and CDR2 is SVGAGI. The V gene end was trimmed by 7 bases and the J gene end by 4 bases; junction bases not matched to a gene: 5. CDR3 nucleotides: TGTGCCAGCACTGGAACTAGCGGAGAGACCCAGTACTTC. It yields the protein CASTGTSGETQYF.

This clonotype was detected only a few times. The J gene is TRBJ1-2, the V gene TRBV3-1, with TRBD1 identical over 10 bases. The V gene end was trimmed by 4 bases and the J gene end by 3 bases; junction bases not matched to a gene: 5. Germline loops: CDR1 LGHDT, CDR2 YNNKEL (reference sequence). The CDR3 runs to 15 residues. CDR3 DNA: TGTGCCAGCAGCCGTGGACAGGGGGAAGACTATGGCTACACCTTC. Translated, it gives CASSRGQGEDYGYTF.

The rearrangement joins TRBV28 to TRBJ2-6; tentative D call: TRBD2 (6 bases). This CDR3 is built from 19 residues. V lost 6 bases and J lost 0, with 21 bases in between. The germline V gene has CDR1 MDHEN and CDR2 SYDVKM. The CDR3: CASSQHPGLANSGANVLTF. The CDR3 nucleotides read TGTGCCAGCAGCCAACACCCGGGACTCGCAAACTCTGGGGCCAACGTCCTGACTTTC.

This clonotype was observed at least ten times. V gene TRBV6-5 combines with J gene TRBJ2-1; 9 positions agree with TRBD2. V dropped 0 bases and J dropped 10; count of bases not matched to a gene: 13. The CDR3 is 17 residues long. Germline CDR1 is MNHEY and CDR2 is SVGAGI. The CDR3 here is CASSYSVGGGADWEQFF. The CDR3 DNA is TGTGCCAGCAGTTACTCTGTCGGCGGGGGGGCGGACTGGGAGCAGTTCTTC.

In its sample, this clonotype was seen many times. The V call is TRBV12-3 or TRBV12-4, the J call TRBJ2-3; unclear D gene. V lost 6 bases, J lost 2 bases, and 12 bases lay in between. The CDR3 is 14 residues long. The CDR3 loop is CASSPRTATDTQYF. CDR3 nucleotides: TGTGCCAGCAGCCCCAGGACGGCCACAGATACGCAGTATTTT.

This clonotype was seen only a few times. The rearrangement links TRBV20-1 to TRBJ2-2; D unclear. The V gene's germline CDR1 is DFQATT and CDR2 SNEGSKA (reference sequence). Trimming removed 3 bases from V and 3 bases from J, with 5 bases in between. This CDR3 has 12 amino acids. CDR3 DNA: TGCAGTGCTAGTCCAGACACCGGGGAGCTGTTTTTT. Translated, it gives CSASPDTGELFF.

This clonotype was seen a handful of times. The chain is built from TRBV9 and TRBJ2-1; 9 bases agree with TRBD1. Germline loops: CDR1 SGDLS, CDR2 YYNGEE. This CDR3 region has 17 residues. The V and J ends lost 4 bases and 2 bases, in that order; junction bases with no gene match: 10. The CDR3 DNA reads TGTGCCAGCAGCCCGGCCTTGGGACAGGGCCCCTACAATGAGCAGTTCTTC. Translating it yields CASSPALGQGPYNEQFF.